This paragraph reports one T cell receptor beta chain. The antigen is unknown. Germline V gene sequence: CDR1 SGHNT, CDR2 YYREEE (reference sequence). The CDR3 contains 15 residues. The V gene end was trimmed by 7 bases and the J gene end by 7 bases; junction bases not matched to a gene: 10. The data originate from a study of vaccination and CD4 T cells after COVID-19. Whole-study results and caveats: Relatively few convalescent patients and no early post-infection timepoints were analyzed.

TCRdb independently ran MiXCR on the PCR reads; one entry per CDR3 protein. The sample records about 20,000 distinct CDR3 sequences, about 60% being singletons. The sample in question was CD4+ T cells from blood, obtained after SARS-CoV-2 vaccination. This sequence joins TRBV5-4 and TRBJ2-2; 10 bases map to TRBD1. This sequence was found in a human donor who had recovered from COVID-19. The CDR3 nucleotides are TGTGCCAGCCAACCGGGACAGGGGCGGATCGGGGAGCTGTTTTTT. This sequence encodes CASQPGQGRIGELFF.